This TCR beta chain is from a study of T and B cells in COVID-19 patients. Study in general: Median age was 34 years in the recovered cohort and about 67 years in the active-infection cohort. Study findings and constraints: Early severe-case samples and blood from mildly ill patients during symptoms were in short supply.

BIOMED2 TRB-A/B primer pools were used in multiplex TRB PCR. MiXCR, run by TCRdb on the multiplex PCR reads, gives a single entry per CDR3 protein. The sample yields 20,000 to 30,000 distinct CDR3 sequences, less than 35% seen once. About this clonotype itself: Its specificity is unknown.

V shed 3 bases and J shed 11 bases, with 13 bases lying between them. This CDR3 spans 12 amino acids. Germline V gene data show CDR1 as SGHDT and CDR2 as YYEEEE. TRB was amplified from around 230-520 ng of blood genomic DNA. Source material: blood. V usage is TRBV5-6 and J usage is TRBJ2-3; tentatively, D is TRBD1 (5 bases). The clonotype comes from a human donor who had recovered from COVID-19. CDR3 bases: TGTGCCAGCAGCTGGGGCCCTGTAAAGCAGTATTTT. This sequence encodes CASSWGPVKQYF. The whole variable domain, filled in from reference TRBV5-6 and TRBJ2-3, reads DAGVTQSPTHLIKTRGQQVTLRCSPKSGHDTVSWYQQALGQGPQFIFQYYEEEERQRGNFPDRFSGHQFPNYSSELNVNALLLGDSALYLCASSWGPVKQYFGPGTRLTVL.